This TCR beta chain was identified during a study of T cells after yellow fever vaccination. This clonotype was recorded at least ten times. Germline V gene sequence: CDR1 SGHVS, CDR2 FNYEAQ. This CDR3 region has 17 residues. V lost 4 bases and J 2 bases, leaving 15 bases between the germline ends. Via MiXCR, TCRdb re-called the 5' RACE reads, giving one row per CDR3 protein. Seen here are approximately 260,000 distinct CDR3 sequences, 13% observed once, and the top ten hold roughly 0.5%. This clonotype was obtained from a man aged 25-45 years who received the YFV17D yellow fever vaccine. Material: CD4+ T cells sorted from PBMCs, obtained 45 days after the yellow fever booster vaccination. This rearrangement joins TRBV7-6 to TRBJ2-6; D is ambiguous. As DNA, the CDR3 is TGTGCCAGCAGCTCAAGTGGCACCGCCCCTGGGGCCAACGTCCTGACTTTC. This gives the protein CASSSSGTAPGANVLTF.